This TCR beta chain came from a study of T cell responses to AZD1222 COVID-19 vaccine. Study-wide results and limits: Baseline testing showed seropositivity in only a handful of AZD1222 recipients. CD4 TCRs associated with vaccination spanned spike, dominating at 160-218 and 743-854.

With regard to this clone: Its antigen is not known.

Sequenced by immunoSEQ multiplex PCR; TCRdb stores in-frame clones only, minus some. Of 80,000 to 90,000 clones listed, 90% to 95% are singletons. J lost 5 bases, V lost 3 bases, and 7 bases had no gene match. The germline gives CDR1 WSHSY, CDR2 SAAADI. The CDR3 consists of 15 residues. This specimen consisted of peripheral blood, obtained on day 0 of AZD1222 vaccination. The chain joins TRBV10-2 to TRBJ2-1, with TRBD2 matching over 7 bases. This receptor was identified in an adult in good health. The CDR3 coding sequence is TGCGCCAGCAGTGAATTGCGGGAGCTAAACAATGAGCAGTTCTTC. As protein: CASSELRELNNEQFF.